Shown below are 26 T cell receptor beta chains from a single sample sequenced in a study of blood T cell repertoires in COVID-19. The table came from immunoSEQ multiplex PCR; TCRdb's copy has only in-frame clones and leaves some out. Of roughly 100,000 clones in the sample, around 87% were seen once. The sequenced material came from peripheral blood. The receptors were sampled from a woman aged 25 to 39 with acute or convalescent COVID-19.

V is TRBV6-5 and J is TRBJ1-2, with 7 bases fitting TRBD1. Germline trimming cut 7 bases from V and 7 bases from J; bases unmatched to any gene: 9. The germline V gene encodes CDR1 MNHEY and CDR2 SVGAGI. This CDR3 is built from 13 residues. The CDR3 sequence is CASTPRRGLGYTF. CDR3 bases: TGTGCCAGCACTCCCAGGAGGGGGCTTGGCTACACCTTC.

This clone was observed a handful of times. The gene calls are TRBV5-1 and TRBJ2-6; the D is unclear. Deletions cut 2 bases from V and 0 bases from J, with 3 bases between. The germline V gene has CDR1 SGHRS and CDR2 YFSETQ. The CDR3 runs 14 residues. CDR3 loop: CASSFSSGANVLTF. The CDR3 DNA follows: TGCGCCAGCAGCTTTAGCTCTGGGGCCAACGTCCTGACTTTC.

CDR3 nucleotide sequence: TGTGCCAGCAGTTTCGGAGGTTCGTTTGGTCAGCCCCAGCATTTT. Encoded protein: CASSFGGSFGQPQHF. V is TRBV27 and J is TRBJ1-5; D is unclear. The germline V and J ends were trimmed by 3 bases and 6 bases, with 15 bases remaining between them. This CDR3 is 15 amino acids long. Looked up from germline, CDR1 is MNHEY and CDR2 is SMNVEV (reference sequence).

The V gene is TRBV19, the J gene TRBJ2-1, with TRBD2 matching over 7 bases. Germline V gene data show CDR1 as LNHDA and CDR2 as SQIVND (reference sequence). J gave up 6 bases and V 7 bases, and 15 bases lay outside the gene matches. The CDR3 runs 16 residues. The CDR3 DNA reads TGTGCCAGTACCCCATGGGGGGGATTTCAGCGCAATGAGCAGTTCTTC. Protein product: CASTPWGGFQRNEQFF.

The chain recombines TRBV4-2 with TRBJ2-1; TRBD2 matches at 8 bases. J lost 3 bases, V lost 0 bases, and 7 bases had no gene match. Germline assignment: CDR1 LGHNA and CDR2 YNFKEQ. The CDR3 has 17 amino acids. CDR3 residues: CASSQDLTGGIYNEQFF. CDR3 nucleotides: TGTGCCAGCAGCCAAGACTTGACGGGGGGGATCTACAATGAGCAGTTCTTC.

This clone was seen more than once but under ten times. The chain links TRBV28 to TRBJ1-6, with 9 bases identical to TRBD1. In germline, CDR1 is MDHEN, CDR2 SYDVKM. The CDR3 has 15 amino acids. The ends lost 3 bases at V and 10 bases at J; junction bases unmatched: 7. CDR3 bases: TGTGCCAGCAGTTTGCCGGGACAGGGAGACTCACCCCTCCACTTT. Protein product: CASSLPGQGDSPLHF. Looking up the rest from reference TRBV28 and TRBJ1-6 gives the full variable domain: DVKVTQSSRYLVKRTGEKVFLECVQDMDHENMFWYRQDPGLGLRLIYFSYDVKMKEKGDIPEGYSVSREKKERFSLILESASTNQTSMYLCASSLPGQGDSPLHFGNGTRLTVT.

The chain employs TRBV5-1 and TRBJ1-1; D unclear. Germline values: CDR1 SGHRS, CDR2 YFSETQ. The CDR3 runs 13 residues. Trimming removed 0 bases at V and 3 bases at J, with 6 bases between. CDR3 DNA sequence: TGCGCCAGCAGCTTGGCCCCCGACACTGAAGCTTTCTTT. This gives the protein CASSLAPDTEAFF.

V usage is TRBV11-2 and J usage is TRBJ1-5; 7 nucleotides line up with TRBD1. V gave up 5 bases and J gave up 3 bases; unmatched junction bases: 16. The germline CDR1 and CDR2 sequences are SGHAT and FQNNGV. CDR3 length: 18 amino acids. CDR3 in DNA: TGTGCCAGCAGCCCTATTCCCGCCCGACAGGGCCTCAATCAGCCCCAGCATTTT. It codes for CASSPIPARQGLNQPQHF.

This clone was seen only a few times. This chain links TRBV12-3 or TRBV12-4 with TRBJ1-5; TRBD1 might be the D (5 bases). This CDR3 is 13 amino acids long. The ends were cut back, 7 bases at V and 0 bases at J, with 7 bases in the middle. The CDR3 bases are TGTGCCAGCATGGGACTTAGCAATCAGCCCCAGCATTTT. It encodes CASMGLSNQPQHF.

For the CDR3, the DNA is TGTGCCACCAGCAGAGATCGAGAGACCCAGTACTTC. It specifies CATSRDRETQYF. The V gene is TRBV15, the J gene TRBJ2-5, with D unclear. Germline V gene sequence: CDR1 LNHNV, CDR2 YYDKDF (reference sequence). Trimming removed 0 bases at V and 4 bases at J, with 3 bases between. This CDR3 contains 12 residues.

The rearrangement uses TRBV5-6 and TRBJ1-6; 9 nucleotides match TRBD1. CDR1 and CDR2 from the germline V gene are SGHDT and YYEEEE. Trimming took 3 bases from V and 13 from J; bases not matched to a gene: 11. The CDR3 totals 15 residues. The CDR3 here is CASSWVGQGFMPLHF. Here the CDR3 DNA reads TGTGCCAGCAGCTGGGTTGGACAGGGGTTTATGCCCCTCCACTTT. The full variable domain, rest sourced from reference TRBV5-6 and TRBJ1-6, is DAGVTQSPTHLIKTRGQQVTLRCSPKSGHDTVSWYQQALGQGPQFIFQYYEEEERQRGNFPDRFSGHQFPNYSSELNVNALLLGDSALYLCASSWVGQGFMPLHFGNGTRLTVT.

The genes are TRBV6-5 and TRBJ1-6; TRBD1 matches at 7 bases. In germline, CDR1 is MNHEY, CDR2 SVGAGI. The CDR3 has 13 amino acids. J gave up 9 bases and V 8 bases, and 7 bases lay outside the gene matches. CDR3 loop: CASGDRVGSPLHF. The CDR3, as DNA: TGTGCCAGCGGAGACAGGGTGGGTTCACCCCTCCACTTT.

This chain joins TRBV28 and TRBJ2-7, with D possibly TRBD2 on 5 matching bases. The V gene's germline CDR1 is MDHEN and CDR2 SYDVKM. The CDR3 is 12 amino acids. V was pared by 7 bases and J by 3 bases, with 10 bases between. CDR3 nucleotide sequence: TGTGCCAGCAAGGGAGAGTTCTACGAGCAGTACTTC. Protein product: CASKGEFYEQYF.

This chain uses TRBV5-1 with TRBJ1-2, with a possible D match to TRBD1 (6 bases). V dropped 7 bases and J dropped 7 bases, with 17 bases sitting between them. This CDR3 has 13 amino acids. Germline loops: CDR1 SGHRS, CDR2 YFSETQ. This CDR3 reads CASGGGRDGGYTF. CDR3 nucleotide sequence: TGCGCCAGCGGCGGGGGGCGCGATGGTGGCTACACCTTC.

The V gene is TRBV7-3, the J gene TRBJ2-6; 16 nucleotides align to TRBD2. Germline trimming cut 5 bases from V and 0 bases from J; bases unmatched to any gene: 13. This CDR3 region has 22 residues. Germline V gives CDR1 SGHTA, CDR2 FQGTGA. The CDR3 reads CASSLPVGTSGGAYSGANVLTF. CDR3 nucleotides: TGTGCCAGCAGCCTCCCCGTTGGGACTAGCGGGGGGGCCTACTCTGGGGCCAACGTCCTGACTTTC.

This chain joins TRBV19 and TRBJ2-3; D remains ambiguous. This CDR3 is built from 13 residues. The V end was cut by 1 base, the J end by 4 bases, with 6 bases between. In germline, CDR1 is LNHDA, CDR2 SQIVND (reference sequence). The DNA for the CDR3 is TGTGCCAGTAGTATAGTGGCGGCAGATACGCAGTATTTT. Translating it yields CASSIVAADTQYF.

The chain couples TRBV6-6 to TRBJ1-6, with D uncertain. Germline values: CDR1 MNHNY, CDR2 SVGAGI (reference sequence). The CDR3 totals 14 residues. V was clipped by 0 bases and J by 6 bases, with 6 bases between them. Here the CDR3 reads CASSYSGSNSPLHF. The CDR3 DNA reads TGTGCCAGCAGTTACTCGGGCAGTAATTCACCCCTCCACTTT.

The chain has TRBV19 and TRBJ1-5; 8 nucleotides agree with TRBD1. Unmatched junction bases numbered 13, after V lost 4 bases and J lost 2 bases. This CDR3 spans 18 amino acids. CDR1 and CDR2 from the germline V gene are LNHDA and SQIVND (reference sequence). The CDR3 reads CASSSPRDRTRGNQPQHF. CDR3 in DNA: TGTGCCAGTAGTAGCCCCCGGGACAGGACCCGGGGCAATCAGCCCCAGCATTTT. Drawing the rest from reference TRBV19 and TRBJ1-5, the complete variable domain is DGGITQSPKYLFRKEGQNVTLSCEQNLNHDAMYWYRQDPGQGLRLIYYSQIVNDFQKGDIAEGYSVSREKKESFPLTVTSAQKNPTAFYLCASSSPRDRTRGNQPQHFGDGTRLSIL.

This clone appeared many times. This chain uses TRBV6-1 with TRBJ1-6, with D unclear. This CDR3 is built from 15 residues. The germline CDR1 and CDR2 sequences are MNHNS and SASEGT. V was clipped by 1 base and J by 0 bases, with 4 bases between them. CDR3 bases: TGTGCCAGCAGTGAAGGGAGCTCCTATAATTCACCCCTCCACTTT. Protein: CASSEGSSYNSPLHF.

The J gene is TRBJ1-2, the V gene TRBV2, with 7 positions matching TRBD1. This CDR3 region has 15 residues. V dropped 5 bases and J dropped 0; count of bases not matched to a gene: 6. Germline CDR1 SNHLY, CDR2 FYNNEI. CDR3 amino acids: CASSQDRTTNYGYTF. The CDR3 nucleotides are TGTGCCAGCAGTCAGGACAGGACGACTAACTATGGCTACACCTTC.

The genes are TRBV10-1 and TRBJ2-7; 7 nucleotides line up with TRBD1. Losses at the gene ends were 2 bases for V and 1 base for J; bases not matched to a gene: 11. There are 17 residues in the CDR3. The germline V gene encodes CDR1 WNHNN and CDR2 SYGVQD (reference sequence). CDR3 DNA: TGCGCCAGCAGTGAGGGTCCCAGGGACAGAGGGTCCTACGAGCAGTACTTC. It specifies CASSEGPRDRGSYEQYF.

CDR3 sequence (DNA): TGTGCCAGCACAAAATCCTCCCCCCGGGACAGGGCAGATACGCAGTATTTT. Its protein is CASTKSSPRDRADTQYF. This rearrangement joins TRBV27 to TRBJ2-3; 9 positions match TRBD1. The CDR3 is 17 amino acids. Germline CDR1 reads MNHEY; CDR2 reads SMNVEV (reference sequence). J was trimmed by 4 bases and V by 7 bases; bases with no gene match: 15.

This chain connects TRBV7-3 to TRBJ1-6; D is unclear. CDR1 and CDR2 from the germline V gene are SGHTA and FQGTGA. The V end lost 4 bases, the J end lost 8 bases, and 9 bases lay between the germline ends. CDR3 length: 13 amino acids. CDR3 in DNA: TGTGCCAGCAGCTCACGTCGGGATTCACCCCTCCACTTT. This translates into CASSSRRDSPLHF.

This chain connects TRBV11-2 to TRBJ2-1, with 10 bases matching TRBD2. V was clipped by 6 bases and J by 9 bases; unmatched bases: 20. The germline CDR1 and CDR2 sequences are SGHAT and FQNNGV. The CDR3 spans 18 residues. CDR3 sequence reads: CASSRDSGGTSVFGEQFF. The DNA of the CDR3 is TGTGCCAGCAGTAGGGACTCCGGTGGGACTAGCGTATTTGGTGAGCAGTTCTTC.

V usage is TRBV7-8 and J usage is TRBJ2-1; D is uncertain. Looked up from germline, CDR1 is SGHVS and CDR2 is FQNEAQ. The CDR3 runs 15 residues. Between the trimmed V and J ends, which lost 2 bases and 4 bases, there was a span of 12 bases. CDR3 loop: CASSLHSTIYNEQFF. CDR3 DNA: TGTGCCAGCAGCTTACACAGTACAATTTACAATGAGCAGTTCTTC.

This chain uses TRBV11-3 with TRBJ2-7; 7 nucleotides align to TRBD1. Germline CDR1 SGHNT, CDR2 YENEEA. Unmatched junction bases numbered 5, after V lost 1 base and J lost 2 bases. The CDR3 totals 15 residues. CDR3 region: CASSLAGQATYEQYF. The CDR3 DNA reads TGTGCCAGCAGCTTAGCCGGACAGGCCACCTACGAGCAGTACTTC.